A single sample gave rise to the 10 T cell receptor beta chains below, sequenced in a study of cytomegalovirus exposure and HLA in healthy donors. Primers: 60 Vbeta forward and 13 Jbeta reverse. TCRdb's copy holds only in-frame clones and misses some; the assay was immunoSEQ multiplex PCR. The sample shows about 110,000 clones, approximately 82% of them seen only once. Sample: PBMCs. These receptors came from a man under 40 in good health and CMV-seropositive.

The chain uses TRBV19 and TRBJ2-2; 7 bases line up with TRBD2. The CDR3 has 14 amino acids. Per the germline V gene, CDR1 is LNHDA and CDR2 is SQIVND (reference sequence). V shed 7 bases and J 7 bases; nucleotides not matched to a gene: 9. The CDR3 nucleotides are TGTGCCAGTACCGTAGTGGGGGGGATCGGGGAGCTGTTTTTT. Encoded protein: CASTVVGGIGELFF. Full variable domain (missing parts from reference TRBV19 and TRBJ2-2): DGGITQSPKYLFRKEGQNVTLSCEQNLNHDAMYWYRQDPGQGLRLIYYSQIVNDFQKGDIAEGYSVSREKKESFPLTVTSAQKNPTAFYLCASTVVGGIGELFFGEGSRLTVL.

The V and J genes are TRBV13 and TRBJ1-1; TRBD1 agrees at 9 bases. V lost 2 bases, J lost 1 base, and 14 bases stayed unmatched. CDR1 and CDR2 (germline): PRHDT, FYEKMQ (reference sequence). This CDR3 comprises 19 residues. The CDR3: CASSLRIWEDRGANTEAFF. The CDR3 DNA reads TGTGCCAGCAGCTTAAGGATATGGGAAGACAGGGGGGCGAACACTGAAGCTTTCTTT.

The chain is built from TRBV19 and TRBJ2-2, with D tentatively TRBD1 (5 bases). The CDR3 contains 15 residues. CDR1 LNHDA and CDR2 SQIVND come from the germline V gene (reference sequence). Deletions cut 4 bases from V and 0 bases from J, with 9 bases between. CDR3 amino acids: CASSRQPANTGELFF. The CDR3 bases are TGTGCCAGTAGTAGACAGCCCGCGAACACCGGGGAGCTGTTTTTT.

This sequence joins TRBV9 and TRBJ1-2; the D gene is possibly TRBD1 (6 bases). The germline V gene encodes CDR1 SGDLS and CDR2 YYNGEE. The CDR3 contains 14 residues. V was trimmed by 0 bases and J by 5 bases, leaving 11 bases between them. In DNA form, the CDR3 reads TGTGCCAGCAGCGTAGCAGGGGAGGGTTATGGCTACACCTTC. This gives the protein CASSVAGEGYGYTF.

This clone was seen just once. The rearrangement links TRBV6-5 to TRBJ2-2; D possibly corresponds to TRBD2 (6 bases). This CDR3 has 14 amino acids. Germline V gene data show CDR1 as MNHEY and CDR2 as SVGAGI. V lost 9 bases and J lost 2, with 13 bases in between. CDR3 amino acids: CASLSGFNTGELFF. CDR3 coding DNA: TGTGCCAGTCTCAGCGGGTTCAACACCGGGGAGCTGTTTTTT.

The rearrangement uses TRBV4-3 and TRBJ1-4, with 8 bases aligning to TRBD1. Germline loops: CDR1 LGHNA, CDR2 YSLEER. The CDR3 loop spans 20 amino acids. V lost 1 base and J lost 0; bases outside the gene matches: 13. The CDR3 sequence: CASSQGNQGAYYSTNEKLFF. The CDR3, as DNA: TGCGCCAGCAGCCAAGGAAACCAGGGGGCGTACTACTCAACTAATGAAAAACTGTTTTTT.

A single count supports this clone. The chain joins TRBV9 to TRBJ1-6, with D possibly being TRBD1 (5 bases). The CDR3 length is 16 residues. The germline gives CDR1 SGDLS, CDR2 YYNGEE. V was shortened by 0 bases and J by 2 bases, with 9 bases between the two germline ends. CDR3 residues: CASSVESGTYNSPLHF. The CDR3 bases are TGTGCCAGCAGCGTAGAGTCAGGGACCTATAATTCACCCCTCCACTTT.

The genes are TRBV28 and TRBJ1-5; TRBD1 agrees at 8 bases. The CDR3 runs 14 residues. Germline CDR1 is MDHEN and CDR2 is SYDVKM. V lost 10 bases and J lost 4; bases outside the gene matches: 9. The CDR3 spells CATILGQGNQPQHF. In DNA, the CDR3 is TGTGCCACCATATTAGGACAGGGTAATCAGCCCCAGCATTTT.

The CDR3 DNA is TGTGCCAGCAGTCCTTACATTAGCACAGATACGCAGTATTTT. Its protein is CASSPYISTDTQYF. V is TRBV6-5 and J is TRBJ2-3; no clear D. V was clipped by 5 bases and J by 0 bases, with 9 bases between them. The CDR3 has 14 amino acids. The germline CDR1 and CDR2 sequences are MNHEY and SVGAGI.

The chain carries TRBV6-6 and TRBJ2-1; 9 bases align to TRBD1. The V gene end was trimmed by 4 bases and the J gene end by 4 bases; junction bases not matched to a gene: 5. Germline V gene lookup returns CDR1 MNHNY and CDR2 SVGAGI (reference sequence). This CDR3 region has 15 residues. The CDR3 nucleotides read TGTGCCAGCAGTTCCGGGACAGGGCTTTACAATGAGCAGTTCTTC. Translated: CASSSGTGLYNEQFF.